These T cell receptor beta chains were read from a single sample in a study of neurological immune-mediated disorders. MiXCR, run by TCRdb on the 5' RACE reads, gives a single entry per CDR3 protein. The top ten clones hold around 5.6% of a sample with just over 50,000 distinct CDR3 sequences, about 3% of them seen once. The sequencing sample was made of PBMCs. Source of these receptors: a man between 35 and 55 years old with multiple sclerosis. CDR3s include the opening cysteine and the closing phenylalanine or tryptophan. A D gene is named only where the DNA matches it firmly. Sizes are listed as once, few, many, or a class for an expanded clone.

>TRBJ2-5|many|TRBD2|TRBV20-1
TGCAGCGCTTTTGGACTAGCCGAGACCCAGTACTTC
CSAFGLAETQYF
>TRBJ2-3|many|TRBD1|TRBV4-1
TGCGCCAGCAGCCATTCACCCGGGACAGGGACGAGCACAGATACGCAGTATTTT
CASSHSPGTGTSTDTQYF
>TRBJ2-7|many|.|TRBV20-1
TGCAGTGCTAGAGAATTTCGGGCGGTCCGCTCCTACGAGCAGTACTTC
CSAREFRAVRSYEQYF
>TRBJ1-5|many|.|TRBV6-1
TGTGCCAGCATGCGAGGGGGGGACGGGTTTCAGCCCCAGCATTTT
CASMRGGDGFQPQHF
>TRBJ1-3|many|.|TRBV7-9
TGTGCCAGCAGCTTAGGATCCGGCAGGAACTCTGGAAACACCATATATTTT
CASSLGSGRNSGNTIYF
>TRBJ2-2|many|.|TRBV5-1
TGCGCCAGCAGTCCTGACAGGAGAAACACCGGGGAGCTGTTTTTT
CASSPDRRNTGELFF
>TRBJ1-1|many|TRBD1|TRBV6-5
TGTGCCAGCAGTCTATGGGACAGGGGCACTGAAGCTTTCTTT
CASSLWDRGTEAFF
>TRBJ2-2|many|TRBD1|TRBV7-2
TGTGCCAGCAGATTTGGGACAGGCACCGGGGAGCTGTTTTTT
CASRFGTGTGELFF
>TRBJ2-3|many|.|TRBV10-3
TGTGCCATCAGCGATACTAGCCGGGAGACAGATACGCAGTATTTT
CAISDTSRETDTQYF
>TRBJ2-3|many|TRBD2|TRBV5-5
TGTGCCAGCAGCGTCGGGGGGGCCGGGAATACGCAGTATTTT
CASSVGGAGNTQYF
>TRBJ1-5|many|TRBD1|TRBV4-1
TGCGCCAGCCGGGACAGGGATAATCAGCCCCAGCATTTT
CASRDRDNQPQHF